A selection of T cell receptor beta chains follows, all from one sample in a study of cytomegalovirus exposure and HLA in healthy donors. Assay: immunoSEQ multiplex PCR; the TCRdb copy retains only in-frame clones and omits some. The sample consists of 60,000 to 70,000 clones, approximately 80% of them appearing once. Sequenced: PBMCs. Receptors originate from a woman younger than 45 in good health and CMV-seronegative. Both conserved end residues are part of each CDR3. Fields, in order: J gene, clone size, D gene, V gene, CDR3 DNA, CDR3 protein. The D gene is left open where the match is weak. Only part of the rows carry a size: once, few, many, or a class if the clone is expanded.

>TRBJ1-5|NA|NA|TRBV5-5
TGTGCCAGCAGTACGGACAGTCATCAGCCCCAGCATTTT
CASSTDSHQPQHF
>TRBJ2-5|NA|TRBD2|TRBV5-5
TGTGCCAGCAGCTTGTTAAGCGGGAGGCGTCAAGAGACCCAGTACTTC
CASSLLSGRRQETQYF
>TRBJ1-1|NA|TRBD1|TRBV14
TGTGCCAGCAGCCAAGGACAGGGGAGCGAAGCTTTCTTT
CASSQGQGSEAFF
>TRBJ1-2|NA|TRBD1|TRBV11-3
TGTGCCAGCAGCTCGACCCGACAGGGTTATGGCTACACCTTC
CASSSTRQGYGYTF
>TRBJ2-3|NA|NA|TRBV9
TGTGCCAGCAGCGTTAAGACAGGACACCTCACAGATACGCAGTATTTT
CASSVKTGHLTDTQYF
>TRBJ2-7|NA|TRBD1|TRBV5-4
TGTGCCAGCAGCCGCGGACAGGGAATAACCCTGAAAGGCTACGAGCAGTACTTC
CASSRGQGITLKGYEQYF
>TRBJ1-2|few|NA|TRBV4-2
TGTGCCAGCAGCCGCCTAACAGGGTTCTATGGCTACACCTTC
CASSRLTGFYGYTF
>TRBJ2-3|NA|NA|TRBV7-9
TGTGCCAGCACCTCCTTGCACTTACGGACGGGGGAAACAGATACGCAGTATTTT
CASTSLHLRTGETDTQYF
>TRBJ2-6|NA|TRBD1|TRBV2
TGTGCCAGCATCCGAAGACAGGGGGTGTTCTCTGGGGCCAACGTCCTGACTTTC
CASIRRQGVFSGANVLTF
>TRBJ2-7|NA|TRBD2|TRBV7-2
TGTGTCACGAAAGTGGGTGGGCGGGGGATTTACGAGCAGTACTTC
CVTKVGGRGIYEQYF
>TRBJ1-3|NA|TRBD1|TRBV5-4
TGTGCCAGCAGCATGACCGGGACAGGGTGGGGAAACACCATATATTTT
CASSMTGTGWGNTIYF
>TRBJ2-3|NA|NA|TRBV28
TGTGCCAGCAGTTTCCCCGATTTTGGAGGAAGGGATACGCAGTATTTT
CASSFPDFGGRDTQYF
>TRBJ1-5|few|NA|TRBV2
TGTGCCAGCAGTGTAGGAGGACTCCAGCCCCAGCATTTT
CASSVGGLQPQHF
>TRBJ1-6|NA|NA|TRBV7-8
TGTGCCAGCAGCATCACAGGACCTACGGTCGGTTCACCCCTCCACTTT
CASSITGPTVGSPLHF
>TRBJ2-3|few|TRBD2|TRBV14
TGTGCCAGCAGCCCCCTTAGCGGGGGCCCTCGCACAGATACGCAGTATTTT
CASSPLSGGPRTDTQYF
>TRBJ2-3|NA|NA|TRBV9
TGTGCCAGCAGCGTAGCGGCTAGCGCCGCAGATACGCAGTATTTT
CASSVAASAADTQYF
>TRBJ1-1|NA|NA|TRBV13
TGTGCCAGCAGCTTAGAGGATCCGGGGGACACTGAAGCTTTCTTT
CASSLEDPGDTEAFF
>TRBJ2-1|NA|TRBD2|TRBV11-2
TGTGCCAGCAGCTTAGATCGACTAGCGGGGGGGCGGGATGAGCAGTTCTTC
CASSLDRLAGGRDEQFF
>TRBJ2-2|NA|TRBD2|TRBV30
TGTGCCTGGAGTAGACTAGCGGACACCGGGGAGCTGTTTTTT
CAWSRLADTGELFF
>TRBJ2-7|NA|NA|TRBV7-2
TGTGCCAGCAGCCCGGCCCGGGGGGCGTCTTACGAGCAGTACTTC
CASSPARGASYEQYF
>TRBJ1-2|NA|NA|TRBV9
TGTGCCAGCAGCGTAGGAGGGGGAAGAGGCTACACCTTC
CASSVGGGRGYTF
>TRBJ2-1|NA|NA|TRBV19
TGTGCCAGTAGCCCGGGGTTCAAAAATGAGCAGTTCTTC
CASSPGFKNEQFF
>TRBJ1-4|NA|NA|TRBV18
TGTGCCAGCTCACCCCCACCATTAGCAACTAATGAAAAACTGTTTTTT
CASSPPPLATNEKLFF
>TRBJ1-5|once|NA|TRBV5-1
TGCGCCAGCAGCTTGGGGCTTTATAGCAATCAGCCCCAGCATTTT
CASSLGLYSNQPQHF
>TRBJ1-5|NA|NA|TRBV6-6
TGTGCCAGCAGTAAAGGGGGTAATCAGCCCCAGCATTTT
CASSKGGNQPQHF
>TRBJ1-2|once|NA|TRBV4-2
TGTGCCAGCAGCCTCCGAGAATTTGATGGCTACACCTTC
CASSLREFDGYTF
>TRBJ1-2|NA|TRBD1|TRBV7-9
TGTGCCAGCAGCTTAGGCTGGGACAGCTATGGCTACACCTTC
CASSLGWDSYGYTF
>TRBJ1-5|NA|NA|TRBV7-6
TGTGCCAGCAGCCCCACGGACAGTGCCGGGCAGCCCCAGCATTTT
CASSPTDSAGQPQHF
>TRBJ1-1|NA|NA|TRBV9
TGTGCCAGCAGCGTAGCGGTTCCGAACACTGAAGCTTTCTTT
CASSVAVPNTEAFF
>TRBJ1-1|NA|TRBD1|TRBV5-1
TGCGCCAGCAGCTTAGGGACAGGGAACACTGAAGCTTTCTTT
CASSLGTGNTEAFF
>TRBJ2-3|once|TRBD1|TRBV6-5
TGTGCCATTCGACCCTACCGGGACAGGGGGGATACGCAGTATTTT
CAIRPYRDRGDTQYF
>TRBJ2-2|few|NA|TRBV5-1
TGCGCCAGCAGCCTTTCGGACACCGGGGAGCTGTTTTTT
CASSLSDTGELFF